The 18 T cell receptor beta chains reported below all come from one sample, sequenced in a study of identical twins. TCRdb fed the 5' RACE reads into MiXCR, producing one record per CDR3 protein. The sample has hundreds of thousands of distinct CDR3 sequences, about 20% seen once. Another study also made use of these data, one on T cells expressing NK-cell markers.

The sample taken for sequencing was PBMCs. These receptors were taken from a woman under 30 in good health.

This clonotype was recorded many times. The J gene is TRBJ1-1, the V gene TRBV12-3 or TRBV12-4; D is possibly TRBD1 (6 bases). V was pared by 6 bases and J by 1 base, with 15 bases between. This CDR3 is 15 amino acids long. CDR3 region: CASSPRGRGNTEAFF. Here the CDR3 DNA reads TGTGCCAGCAGCCCCCGGGGGCGAGGGAACACTGAAGCTTTCTTT.

This clonotype was detected a few times. The chain carries TRBV12-3 or TRBV12-4 and TRBJ1-1; TRBD1 is a possible D gene (5 bases). This CDR3 contains 14 residues. Trimming removed 5 bases at V and 2 bases at J, with 12 bases between. CDR3 in amino acids: CASSPTTENTEAFF. CDR3 nucleotides: TGTGCCAGCAGTCCTACGACAGAAAACACTGAAGCTTTCTTT.

The V call is TRBV29-1, the J call TRBJ2-7; 8 nucleotides line up with TRBD2. V lost 4 bases, J lost 4 bases, and 15 bases stayed unmatched. There are 16 residues in the CDR3. The V gene's germline CDR1 is SQVTM and CDR2 ANQGSEA. The CDR3 protein is CSVAESGGTRRYEQYF. CDR3 sequence (DNA): TGCAGCGTTGCAGAGTCGGGCGGGACTAGACGGTACGAGCAGTACTTC.

This clonotype was recorded at least ten times. The rearrangement joins TRBV7-2 to TRBJ2-3, with D perhaps TRBD1 or TRBD2 (5 bases each). The V and J ends lost 0 bases and 2 bases respectively, with 6 bases between them. The length of the CDR3 is 14 residues. Germline V CDR1 and CDR2: SGHTA, FQGNSA. The CDR3 spells CASSLAGPTDTQYF. The CDR3 nucleotides read TGTGCCAGCAGCTTAGCGGGACCCACAGATACGCAGTATTTT.

V usage is TRBV2 and J usage is TRBJ1-1; 9 bases line up with TRBD1. The CDR3 spans 15 residues. The V gene end was trimmed by 6 bases and the J gene end by 1 base; junction bases not matched to a gene: 6. Germline-derived CDR1 and CDR2 are SNHLY and FYNNEI. CDR3 DNA: TGTGCCAGCAGACTGCCGGGACAGGGGAACACTGAAGCTTTCTTT. It translates to CASRLPGQGNTEAFF.

This clonotype was seen a few times. The gene calls are TRBV29-1 and TRBJ2-2, with D unclear. V lost 4 bases to trimming and J lost 3 bases, with 3 bases between them. The CDR3 runs to 11 residues. CDR1 SQVTM and CDR2 ANQGSEA come from the germline V gene. CDR3 in amino acids: CSVVYTGELFF. The CDR3 coding sequence is TGCAGCGTTGTGTACACCGGGGAGCTGTTTTTT.

This sequence joins TRBV24-1 and TRBJ1-2; maybe TRBD1 (6 bases). Germline CDR1 KGHDR, CDR2 SFDVKD. This CDR3 region has 15 residues. V lost 9 bases to trimming and J lost 3 bases, with 19 bases between them. The CDR3 region is CATSDSRGFDYGYTF. CDR3 DNA sequence: TGTGCCACCTCCGATTCCAGGGGCTTTGACTATGGCTACACCTTC.

This clonotype appeared once. V and J are TRBV5-1 and TRBJ1-2; D remains ambiguous. Trimming took off 0 bases at V and 2 bases at J, with 20 bases between the two ends. This CDR3 spans 18 amino acids. Germline V gene sequence: CDR1 SGHRS, CDR2 YFSETQ. The chain's CDR3 is CASSLAGIRITGNYGYTF. The CDR3 DNA reads as TGCGCCAGCAGCTTGGCGGGGATTAGGATTACCGGCAACTATGGCTACACCTTC.

There are a few counts of this clonotype. CDR3 sequence: CSARGGALNYGYTF. Here the CDR3 DNA reads TGCAGTGCTAGAGGGGGCGCCCTAAACTATGGCTACACCTTC. This chain links TRBV20-1 with TRBJ1-2, with a weak D call TRBD1 (5 bases). The V end was cut by 1 base, the J end by 2 bases, with 11 bases between. The CDR3 runs 14 residues. CDR1 is DFQATT, CDR2 SNEGSKA, per germline (reference sequence).

This clonotype was found many times. This chain connects TRBV20-1 to TRBJ1-3; D is ambiguous. The CDR3 consists of 11 residues. Trimming removed 3 bases at V and 4 bases at J, with 4 bases between. Germline values: CDR1 DFQATT, CDR2 SNEGSKA (reference sequence). The CDR3, as DNA: TGCAGTGCTAGTCGAGGAAACACCATATATTTT. Its protein is CSASRGNTIYF.

This clonotype appeared many times. The chain carries TRBV12-3 or TRBV12-4 and TRBJ1-3; tentatively, D is TRBD1 (5 bases). The CDR3 totals 12 residues. With 6 bases removed from V and 2 bases from J, the gap between germline ends came to 5 bases. The CDR3 coding sequence is TGTGCCAGCAGGGGGCCTGGAAACACCATATATTTT. Translating gives CASRGPGNTIYF.

The chain is built from TRBV20-1 and TRBJ1-4; D is perhaps TRBD1 (5 bases). With 5 bases removed from V and 4 bases from J, the gap between germline ends came to 11 bases. This CDR3 contains 13 residues. CDR1 is DFQATT, CDR2 SNEGSKA, per germline (reference sequence). The CDR3 sequence: CSAPTANNEKLFF. In DNA, the CDR3 is TGCAGTGCTCCGACAGCTAATAATGAAAAACTGTTTTTT.

This clonotype came up a few times. This chain connects TRBV5-1 to TRBJ1-5; D remains ambiguous. V lost 2 bases and J lost 8, with 11 bases in between. CDR1 SGHRS and CDR2 YFSETQ come from the germline V gene. CDR3 length: 13 amino acids. Here the CDR3 reads CASSFRGVEPQHF. As DNA, the CDR3 is TGCGCCAGCAGCTTCCGGGGAGTGGAGCCCCAGCATTTT.

V usage is TRBV20-1 and J usage is TRBJ2-5; D assignment may be TRBD1 or TRBD2 (5 bases each). Trimming removed 5 bases from V and 5 bases from J, with 18 bases in between. This CDR3 is 14 amino acids long. Germline V gene lookup returns CDR1 DFQATT and CDR2 SNEGSKA (reference sequence). This CDR3 reads CSAPGPRDRETQYF. For the CDR3, the DNA is TGCAGTGCTCCCGGGCCACGGGACCGGGAGACCCAGTACTTC.

This clonotype was picked up many times. The chain carries TRBV7-9 and TRBJ2-1; D remains ambiguous. With 4 bases removed from V and 7 bases from J, the gap between germline ends came to 11 bases. This CDR3 comprises 13 residues. Germline CDR1 is SEHNR and CDR2 is FQNEAQ (reference sequence). The CDR3 DNA follows: TGTGCCAGCAGCTCTCCGGCCTTTAATGAGCAGTTCTTC. It encodes CASSSPAFNEQFF.

This clonotype was found many times. The gene calls are TRBV20-1 and TRBJ1-1, with a weak D call TRBD1 (5 bases). The CDR3 extends over 13 amino acids. Germline V lookup: CDR1 DFQATT, CDR2 SNEGSKA (reference sequence). Between the trimmed V and J ends, which lost 3 bases and 1 base, there was a span of 9 bases. The CDR3 region is CSASRGSNTEAFF. CDR3 sequence (DNA): TGCAGTGCTAGTAGGGGTTCGAACACTGAAGCTTTCTTT.

This rearrangement joins TRBV20-1 to TRBJ2-3, with TRBD2 matching over 14 bases. V was pared by 5 bases and J by 0 bases, with 10 bases of the junction left unmatched. Germline CDR1 and CDR2: DFQATT and SNEGSKA (reference sequence). The CDR3 is made up of 18 amino acids. The CDR3 loop reads CSAFSGLAGGTSTDTQYF. Written as DNA, the CDR3 is TGCAGTGCTTTCTCAGGACTAGCGGGGGGCACTAGCACAGATACGCAGTATTTT.

A few counts support this clonotype. The gene calls are TRBV6-1 and TRBJ1-1, with D unclear. V was clipped by 6 bases and J by 1 base, with 15 bases between them. This CDR3 has 15 amino acids. CDR1 MNHNS and CDR2 SASEGT come from the germline V gene. CDR3: CASRPGWGGNTEAFF. CDR3 nucleotide sequence: TGTGCCAGCAGACCCGGTTGGGGTGGGAACACTGAAGCTTTCTTT.